These T cell receptor beta chains were read from a single sample in a study of shared clonotypes between healthy human individuals. Sequencing was performed with immunoSEQ multiplex PCR; in TCRdb, only in-frame clones are kept and a portion is missing. The sample yields 950,000 to 1,200,000 clones, about 72% seen once. Sequenced material: memory CD4+ T cells from PBMCs. The source is a man aged 18 to 30 in good health. Some clones in this sample may be carry-over from other donors' samples. CDR3s include the opening cysteine and the closing phenylalanine or tryptophan. The order of the fields is CDR3 DNA, CDR3 protein, J gene, V gene, D gene, clone size. A D gene is named only where the DNA matches it firmly. For some rows the clone size is stated as once, few or many, or as a class when expanded; others skip it.

TGTGCCAGCAGCTCCGGACTAGCGAGCACCGGGGAGCTGTTTTTT CASSSGLASTGELFF TRBJ2-2 TRBV7-3 TRBD2 -
TGTGCCAGCAGGAGGCTCACTGAAGCTTTCTTT CASRRLTEAFF TRBJ1-1 TRBV28 - -
TGTGCCAGCAGTTTTTTAGGGACTCCTAAGGGCGGGGAGCTGTTTTTT CASSFLGTPKGGELFF TRBJ2-2 TRBV27 - -
TGTGCCAGCACCCGCCGAGGGCGATCTAATGAAAAACTGTTTTTT CASTRRGRSNEKLFF TRBJ1-4 TRBV6-5 - few
TGCGCCAGCAGCCAAGTCGGGGGAGGCTACACCTTC CASSQVGGGYTF TRBJ1-2 TRBV4-1 - -
TGTGCCAGCAGTGAAATCGGGGCAACCTTCTTCCAAGAGACCCAGTACTTC CASSEIGATFFQETQYF TRBJ2-5 TRBV2 - -
TGTGCCAGCTCATCTAGCGAAGAGACCCAGTACTTC CASSSSEETQYF TRBJ2-5 TRBV18 - many
TGTGCCAGCAGCGGCCCCAGGGGAAGTGAGCAGTTCTTC CASSGPRGSEQFF TRBJ2-1 TRBV6-6 - -
TGCGCCAGCAGCTTGCCGACTAGCGGTACCCAAGAGACCCAGTACTTC CASSLPTSGTQETQYF TRBJ2-5 TRBV5-1 TRBD2 -
TGTGCCAGCAGCTTCGGACTGCTGGACACTGAAGCTTTCTTT CASSFGLLDTEAFF TRBJ1-1 TRBV5-5 - -
TGTGCCACTCAGGGGGGACGGCAGCAGGGGTCCTATGGCTACACCTTC CATQGGRQQGSYGYTF TRBJ1-2 TRBV19 TRBD1 -
TGTGCCAGCAGTGAACTCACGGGAACTAATGAAAAACTGTTTTTT CASSELTGTNEKLFF TRBJ1-4 TRBV6-1 - -
TGCGCCAGCAGCTTGGGGGGGCCTGGGGCCAACGTCCTGACTTTC CASSLGGPGANVLTF TRBJ2-6 TRBV5-1 - few
TGCGCCAGCAGTTTGGACCTTTACGAGCAGTACTTC CASSLDLYEQYF TRBJ2-7 TRBV5-1 - -
TGTGCCTGGGGCATCTGGGCCCAAGAGACCCAGTACTTC CAWGIWAQETQYF TRBJ2-5 TRBV30 - -
TGTGCCAGCAGCCCATTTGCGGTAGGGGGTGTTGGAAAACTGTTTTTT CASSPFAVGGVGKLFF TRBJ1-4 TRBV7-2 - -